These T cell receptor beta chains were read from a single sample in a study of CD8+ T cells in alopecia areata. Assay used: immunoSEQ multiplex PCR; TCRdb lists only in-frame clones, some missing. The data show under 200,000 clones, about two thirds seen once. Here the sequenced sample was CD4+ T cells sorted from blood, taken at week 4, from a patient treated with tofacitinib. Every receptor here comes from a human donor with alopecia areata. CDR3s include the opening cysteine and the closing phenylalanine or tryptophan. The D gene is left open where the match is weak.

v_gene,j_gene,d_gene,CDR3aa
TRBV4-3,TRBJ1-5,NA,CASSQGVGTQPQHF
TRBV5-1,TRBJ2-7,TRBD1,CASTTGGQGDHEQYF
TRBV5-4,TRBJ2-5,TRBD1,CASSSGQGAQETQYF
TRBV5-1,TRBJ2-5,TRBD2,CASSLDTSGGLRETQYF
TRBV7-2,TRBJ1-1,NA,CASSLGGDTEAFF
TRBV25-1,TRBJ2-1,NA,CASSEPGRALNEQFF
TRBV4-1,TRBJ1-5,NA,CASSQVDMGFHNQPQHF
TRBV30,TRBJ1-3,TRBD1,CAWSVPDRAFGNTIYF
TRBV4-1,TRBJ1-1,TRBD1,CASSHGTGGTEAFF
TRBV9,TRBJ2-1,TRBD1,CASSSSDRGDNEQFF
TRBV29-1,TRBJ2-7,TRBD2,CRKEGRVSYEQYF
TRBV7-2,TRBJ2-1,TRBD2,CASSLAGTSGGPFNEQFF
TRBV7-2,TRBJ1-6,NA,CASSSSRSPLHF
TRBV20-1,TRBJ1-1,TRBD1,CSARGQGEAFF
TRBV9,TRBJ2-2,TRBD2,CASGGLAGELFF
TRBV29-1,TRBJ1-2,NA,CSVGTGGGSGYTF
TRBV29-1,TRBJ2-5,NA,CSVVGPGETQYF
TRBV2,TRBJ2-5,NA,CASSEPGETQYF
TRBV29-1,TRBJ2-2,NA,CSVEWGMGPPGELFF
TRBV13,TRBJ1-2,NA,CASSFWSRTGYTF
TRBV5-1,TRBJ2-5,TRBD2,CASTSLSGGKTQYF
TRBV7-9,TRBJ1-2,NA,CASTLPSFVYTF
TRBV7-8,TRBJ1-6,TRBD1,CASSPRDRGNSPLHF
TRBV29-1,TRBJ2-3,TRBD1,CSGTGGTDTQYF
TRBV29-1,TRBJ2-3,TRBD2,CSVGGGFGDTQYF
TRBV27,TRBJ2-3,TRBD2,CASRVAGGRISQDTQYF
TRBV29-1,TRBJ1-1,NA,CSVVGRMNTEAFF
TRBV6-5,TRBJ1-5,NA,CASSYSRDTNQPQHF
TRBV7-2,TRBJ2-7,NA,CASSLYAASGVTYEQYF
TRBV7-2,TRBJ2-3,TRBD2,CASSIGGSSGGSRRQYF
TRBV7-2,TRBJ1-6,NA,CASSVPAGISPLHF
TRBV5-1,TRBJ2-3,NA,CASSSTGTDTQYF
TRBV2,TRBJ1-1,NA,CASNAAGYEAFF
TRBV30,TRBJ2-7,NA,CAWSVLGNEQYF
TRBV28,TRBJ1-5,NA,CASSPLRDQPQHF
TRBV5-1,TRBJ1-2,NA,CASSLGPLNSGYTF
TRBV29-1,TRBJ1-1,NA,CSVQQVNTEAFF
TRBV2,TRBJ2-1,NA,CASTLFGEQFF
TRBV15,TRBJ2-6,NA,CATSRDPGANVLTF
TRBV27,TRBJ2-7,TRBD1,CASSLSLGQGSEQYF
TRBV5-1,TRBJ2-1,TRBD2,CASSLIRGGYNEQFF
TRBV29-1,TRBJ2-2,NA,CSVGFTGELFF
TRBV2,TRBJ2-7,TRBD1,CASSEEGRGHYEQYF
TRBV19,TRBJ2-3,NA,CASSIGGFYTDTQYF
TRBV29-1,TRBJ1-1,TRBD1,CSLDRGHRSTEAFF
TRBV29-1,TRBJ2-3,TRBD1,CSGRDRARTDTQYF
TRBV30,TRBJ2-7,NA,CAWSVGGIYEQYF
TRBV6-6,TRBJ2-1,NA,CASSYWGSLNEQFF
TRBV6-5,TRBJ1-1,NA,CASSKPGILNTEAFF
TRBV6-5,TRBJ2-2,NA,CASSSNTGELFF
TRBV29-1,TRBJ2-2,TRBD1,CSVGASGTANTGELFF
TRBV2,TRBJ1-5,TRBD1,CASSGGGPNQPQHF
TRBV29-1,TRBJ2-1,NA,CSVGSPRGYNEQFF
TRBV29-1,TRBJ1-5,NA,CSVEAANQPQHF
TRBV29-1,TRBJ1-6,NA,CSDEPSYNSPLHF